What follows are 8 T cell receptor beta chains derived from one specimen sequenced in a study of blood T cells in healthy people across ages (dated by TCRdb to the mid-2010s). The protocol used for the library was 5' RACE. The sequencing machine was an Illumina HiSeq 2500. A second PCR of roughly 6 to 11 cycles was run with a J-beta primer mix and a sample-barcoded 5' primer. TCRdb trimmed public reads at Q25 via fastp, called clones via MiXCR and kept in-frame beta chains. Merged by CDR3 protein, the rows form single entries marked with the most common genes and DNA. The sample records roughly 800,000 distinct CDR3 sequences, 20% to 30% of which are singletons. The top ten constitute approximately 2.9% of the sample. This sample also belongs to another study, concerning T cells of mothers and their children.

Sequenced material: blood. All receptors come from a boy younger than 18 in good health.

This clonotype was counted between two and nine times. This chain joins TRBV20-1 and TRBJ2-5; 7 positions match TRBD2. Germline CDR1 is DFQATT and CDR2 is SNEGSKA (reference sequence). The ends lost 1 base at V and 4 bases at J; junction bases unmatched: 3. This CDR3 is built from 13 residues. The DNA for the CDR3 is TGCAGTGCTAGAGGGGGGGGAATAGAGACCCAGTACTTC. Translation: CSARGGGIETQYF.

This clonotype was observed a few times. The rearrangement links TRBV6-5 to TRBJ2-1; TRBD2 might be the D (6 bases). Trimming shortened V by 0 bases and J by 4 bases, and 10 bases separated the two germline ends. Germline V gene lookup returns CDR1 MNHEY and CDR2 SVGAGI. CDR3 length equals 15 residues. Here the CDR3 reads CASSYSGGTYNEQFF. The CDR3 region has the DNA TGTGCCAGCAGTTACTCGGGGGGAACTTACAATGAGCAGTTCTTC.

The chain carries TRBV13 and TRBJ2-5; perhaps TRBD2 as D (6 bases). The V and J ends lost 0 bases and 1 base respectively, with 12 bases between them. This CDR3 is 16 amino acids long. CDR1 and CDR2 from the germline V gene are PRHDT and FYEKMQ (reference sequence). The DNA for the CDR3 is TGTGCCAGCAGCTTAGGCAAGGGACTCATCCAAGAGACCCAGTACTTC. It encodes CASSLGKGLIQETQYF.

The rearrangement uses TRBV7-9 and TRBJ1-5, with 7 bases lining up with TRBD1. The CDR3 totals 16 residues. V lost 5 bases and J lost 2; bases outside the gene matches: 9. Germline assignment: CDR1 SEHNR and CDR2 FQNEAQ (reference sequence). The CDR3 region is CASSPGFQGGNQPQHF. The CDR3 DNA sequence: TGTGCCAGCAGCCCCGGCTTCCAGGGGGGCAATCAGCCCCAGCATTTT.

Concerning this clonotype: One junction end does not reproduce the germline sequence, and a read error may be involved. The chain uses TRBV11-2 and TRBJ2-5; the D call may be TRBD1 or TRBD2 (5 bases each). The CDR3 runs to 14 residues. Germline V gene data show CDR1 as SGHAT and CDR2 as FQNNGV. Written as DNA, the CDR3 is TGTGCCAGCAGCACCTGGGACGGCCAAGAGACCCGGTACTTC. The encoded protein is CASSTWDGQETRYF.

There are a few counts of this clonotype. The rearrangement links TRBV6-5 to TRBJ2-7, with D unresolved. Trimming took 0 bases from V and 3 from J, leaving 6 bases between them. The V gene's germline CDR1 is MNHEY and CDR2 SVGAGI. This CDR3 contains 13 residues. Here the CDR3 reads CASSYSKLYEQYF. The DNA of the CDR3 is TGTGCCAGCAGTTACTCGAAACTCTACGAGCAGTACTTC.

This clonotype was seen more than once but under ten times. At one end the junction does not follow the germline gene, possibly because of a read error. The chain couples TRBV6-1 to TRBJ1-4, with D perhaps TRBD1 (5 bases). The germline V gene encodes CDR1 MNHNS and CDR2 SASEGT. The CDR3 contains 14 residues. CDR3 in amino acids: CASREDQGAEKLFF. Here the CDR3 DNA reads TGTGCCAGCAGGGAAGACCAGGGTGCTGAAAAACTGTTTTTT.

The CDR3 is CASSTWTGPNEKLFF. The DNA for the CDR3 is TGCGCCAGCAGCACCTGGACAGGGCCTAATGAAAAACTGTTTTTT. The V and J genes are TRBV5-1 and TRBJ1-4, with 8 bases aligning to TRBD1. The J segment lost 3 bases and the V segment lost 4 bases, leaving 5 bases of the junction unmatched. This CDR3 spans 15 amino acids. The germline V gene encodes CDR1 SGHRS and CDR2 YFSETQ.